One sample yielded the 16 T cell receptor beta chains listed below, sequenced in a study of blood T cells in healthy people across ages. Primed by a sample-barcoded 5' primer and a J-beta primer mix, a second PCR proceeded for 7 to 11 cycles. TCRdb itself ran the 5' RACE reads through MiXCR, one entry per CDR3 protein. Altogether hundreds of thousands of distinct CDR3 sequences are present, less than 30% being singletons, with the ten largest covering approximately 29%. The sample consisted of blood. These receptors all come from an older woman in good health.

This clonotype was counted only a few times. This chain links TRBV18 with TRBJ2-4; D might be TRBD2 (6 bases). Germline assignment: CDR1 KGHSH and CDR2 LQKENI. This CDR3 is built from 13 residues. The V end was cut by 3 bases, the J end by 9 bases, with 12 bases between. The CDR3: CASSPTDGGIQYF. The CDR3 coding sequence is TGTGCCAGCTCACCGACGGACGGGGGCATTCAGTACTTC.

This chain joins TRBV11-1 and TRBJ2-7; TRBD1 agrees at 11 bases. The CDR3 spans 14 residues. CDR1 SGHAT and CDR2 FQDESV come from the germline V gene (reference sequence). V lost 5 bases and J lost 5; bases outside the gene matches: 5. The CDR3 DNA reads as TGTGCCAGCAGCGTGGGACAGGGGGTGGACGAGCAGTACTTC. It specifies CASSVGQGVDEQYF.

The sample holds a few counts of this clonotype. The genes are TRBV18 and TRBJ2-7; TRBD1 agrees at 9 bases. This CDR3 comprises 15 residues. The J segment lost 2 bases and the V segment lost 3 bases, leaving 5 bases of the junction unmatched. Germline values: CDR1 KGHSH, CDR2 LQKENI. The CDR3 DNA is TGTGCCAGCTCACCCCGGCGACAGGGGGCCTACGAGCAGTACTTC. This translates into CASSPRRQGAYEQYF. Supplemented by reference TRBV18 and TRBJ2-7, the full variable domain reads NAGVMQNPRHLVRRRGQEARLRCSPMKGHSHVYWYRQLPEEGLKFMVYLQKENIIDESGMPKERFSAEFPKEGPSILRIQQVVRGDSAAYFCASSPRRQGAYEQYFGPGTRLTVT.

The V call is TRBV2, the J call TRBJ2-7; D is unresolved. Germline CDR1 and CDR2: SNHLY and FYNNEI. This CDR3 contains 14 residues. Trimming left V 3 bases short and J 5 bases short, with 14 bases between. The CDR3 coding sequence is TGTGCCAGCAGTGAGACCCGGACGGGCAACGAGCAGTACTTC. Residues: CASSETRTGNEQYF.

Many counts were recorded for this clonotype. This chain joins TRBV29-1 and TRBJ1-1; D not certain. The CDR3 length is 10 residues. Germline V gene data show CDR1 as SQVTM and CDR2 as ANQGSEA. Deletions cut 4 bases from V and 2 bases from J, with 2 bases between. The CDR3 loop is CSVANTEAFF. The DNA of the CDR3 is TGCAGCGTTGCCAACACTGAAGCTTTCTTT. Full variable domain (missing parts from reference TRBV29-1 and TRBJ1-1): SAVISQKPSRDICQRGTSLTIQCQVDSQVTMMFWYRQQPGQSLTLIATANQGSEATYESGFVIDKFPISRPNLTFSTLTVSNMSPEDSSIYLCSVANTEAFFGQGTRLTVV.

The chain has TRBV11-2 and TRBJ2-5, with D uncertain. Looked up from germline, CDR1 is SGHAT and CDR2 is FQNNGV. There are 13 residues in the CDR3. Trimming stripped 0 bases from V and 7 bases from J, with 9 bases between. The CDR3 here is CASSLEVGVTQYF. The CDR3 DNA reads as TGTGCCAGCAGCTTAGAAGTCGGAGTGACCCAGTACTTC.

The genes are TRBV15 and TRBJ1-2, with D unclear. Trimming cost V 1 base and J 0 bases, with 0 bases left between them. This CDR3 region has 12 residues. The germline V gene encodes CDR1 LNHNV and CDR2 YYDKDF (reference sequence). CDR3 sequence: CATSRANYGYTF. Here the CDR3 DNA reads TGTGCCACCAGCAGAGCTAACTATGGCTACACCTTC. The full variable domain, rest sourced from reference TRBV15 and TRBJ1-2, is DAMVIQNPRYQVTQFGKPVTLSCSQTLNHNVMYWYQQKSSQAPKLLFHYYDKDFNNEADTPDNFQSRRPNTSFCFLDIRSPGLGDTAMYLCATSRANYGYTFGSGTRLTVV.

The CDR3 region has the DNA TGCAGCGTTGAGGCTGGGGGGGCCGATCTCATTGGGAATGGCTACACCTTC. This codes for CSVEAGGADLIGNGYTF. The chain joins TRBV29-1 to TRBJ1-2; TRBD1 might be the D (6 bases). Germline-derived CDR1 and CDR2 are SQVTM and ANQGSEA. The CDR3 contains 17 residues. Trimming took off 3 bases at V and 6 bases at J, with 26 bases between the two ends.

The chain links TRBV6-4 to TRBJ2-3; 8 bases agree with TRBD2. The CDR3 has 13 residues. J gave up 2 bases and V 6 bases, and 1 base lay outside the gene matches. Germline CDR1 is MRHNA and CDR2 is SNTAGT. CDR3 loop: CASSGGATDTQYF. The CDR3 region has the DNA TGTGCCAGCAGCGGGGGGGCCACAGATACGCAGTATTTT.

A few counts support this clonotype. V usage is TRBV6-5 and J usage is TRBJ2-6, with no clear D. CDR1 is MNHEY and CDR2 is SVGAGI in the germline V gene. The CDR3 spans 14 residues. The ends were cut back, 4 bases at V and 1 base at J, with 5 bases in the middle. CDR3 nucleotide sequence: TGTGCCAGCAGTTCAGAATCTGGGGCCAACGTCCTGACTTTC. It translates to CASSSESGANVLTF.

This clonotype has a count of ten or more. This chain connects TRBV5-1 to TRBJ1-4; TRBD1 agrees at 8 bases. In germline, CDR1 is SGHRS, CDR2 YFSETQ. J gave up 7 bases and V 5 bases, and 16 bases lay outside the gene matches. The CDR3 is made up of 17 amino acids. The CDR3 DNA reads TGCGCCAGCAGACCCGGACAGGGAGGGACGGCCTCTGAAAAACTGTTTTTT. Its translation is CASRPGQGGTASEKLFF.

This clonotype was recorded a few times. CDR3 bases: TGCAGTGTTGCCCAGGGGGGGGGCAATCAGCCCCAGCATTTT. This sequence encodes CSVAQGGGNQPQHF. The rearrangement uses TRBV20-1 and TRBJ1-5, with 7 bases fitting TRBD1. This CDR3 has 14 amino acids. In germline, CDR1 is DFQATT, CDR2 SNEGSKA (reference sequence). Unmatched junction bases numbered 8, after V lost 7 bases and J lost 2 bases.

This clonotype was seen more than once but under ten times. V usage is TRBV18 and J usage is TRBJ2-7; no reliable D call. V shed 2 bases and J shed 5 bases, with 7 bases lying between them. Germline loops: CDR1 KGHSH, CDR2 LQKENI. This CDR3 region has 12 residues. The CDR3 nucleotides read TGTGCCAGCTCACCAGAAGGAAACGAGCAGTACTTC. Amino acid sequence: CASSPEGNEQYF.

CDR3 nucleotides: TGCAGCGTTAGCACCTACTCCTACAATGAGCAGTTCTTC. This encodes CSVSTYSYNEQFF. The rearrangement joins TRBV29-1 to TRBJ2-1; D gene unclear. V was cut by 5 bases and J by 0 bases, with 8 bases left in between. CDR1 is SQVTM and CDR2 is ANQGSEA in the germline V gene. The CDR3 sequence is 13 residues long.

This clonotype has more than one count but fewer than ten. The V gene is TRBV6-2 or TRBV6-3, the J gene TRBJ2-3; D gene uncertain. CDR1 is MNHEY, CDR2 SVGEGT, per germline. Trimming shortened V by 9 bases and J by 9 bases, and 25 bases separated the two germline ends. The CDR3 extends over 15 amino acids. CDR3 sequence reads: CASRKGPHRLDTQYF. CDR3 bases: TGTGCCAGTCGTAAGGGCCCACACCGTTTAGACACGCAGTATTTT.

This sequence joins TRBV27 and TRBJ2-2, with 14 bases aligning to TRBD2. Germline values: CDR1 MNHEY, CDR2 SMNVEV (reference sequence). CDR3 size: 15 residues. The V gene end was trimmed by 6 bases and the J gene end by 6 bases; junction bases not matched to a gene: 3. The CDR3: CASRSGLAGAGELFF. The CDR3 bases are TGTGCCAGCAGGTCGGGACTAGCGGGAGCCGGGGAGCTGTTTTTT.